This T cell receptor beta chain was captured by sequencing in a study of identical twins. This clonotype was recorded a few times. CDR3 length equals 17 residues. V shed 4 bases and J 0 bases; nucleotides not matched to a gene: 8. Germline lookup yields CDR1 SEHNR and CDR2 FQNEAQ (reference sequence). Each CDR3 protein is one row after TCRdb ran MiXCR on the 5' RACE reads. The data contain some 1,600,000 distinct CDR3 sequences, roughly a third of them singletons. The chain couples TRBV7-9 to TRBJ1-3, with 8 bases aligning to TRBD1. Sequencing was carried out using cord blood. The receptor comes from a newborn girl in good health. The CDR3 region has the DNA TGTGCCAGCAGCTCCCGGACAGGGACGCACTCTGGAAACACCATATATTTT. Its protein product is CASSSRTGTHSGNTIYF.